This TCR beta chain emerged from a study of blood T cell repertoires in COVID-19. The overall study: Researchers got acute and convalescent COVID-19 samples from the United States, Italy and Spain. The cDNA or gDNA used as material had been derived from T cells, B-cell-depleted T cells, or PBMCs.

Sequencing used immunoSEQ multiplex PCR; TCRdb keeps in-frame clones, though not all of them. The profile shows 85,000 to 100,000 clones, less than 95% of them singletons. This TCR derives from a man in his fifties or sixties with acute or convalescent COVID-19. The source material was peripheral blood.

Here the CDR3 reads CASSLTSTDTQYF. For the CDR3, the DNA is TGTGCCAGCTCACTAACTAGCACAGATACGCAGTATTTT. The gene calls are TRBV18 and TRBJ2-3; D gene unclear. V lost 4 bases to trimming and J lost 0 bases, with 5 bases between them. The germline V gene encodes CDR1 KGHSH and CDR2 LQKENI. This CDR3 spans 13 amino acids.